These 14 T cell receptor beta chains came from one sample sequenced in a study of memory CD4+ T cells and cytomegalovirus serostatus (dated by TCRdb to the late 2010s). The library was obtained by the immunoSEQ multiplex PCR assay. Entries here come from immuneACCESS through TCRdb and include only in-frame sequences with V and J called. Some clones fail to appear in such tables; in the studies checked, an unresolved V gene covers under half of the shortfall, and the cause of the remainder is unknown. The sample table records fewer than 40,000 clones; about three quarters of these occur just once. The top ten clones comprise 0.7% to 0.8% of the sample. Single viable CD3+CD4+CD8-CD45RO+ cells were sorted as memory CD4+ T cells on a FACSAria II. Sequencing was carried out using memory CD4+ T cells from blood. The receptors come from an adult in good health and CMV-seronegative.

V and J are TRBV11-2 and TRBJ1-1; possible D gene TRBD1, 6 bases. The CDR3 sequence is 12 residues long. With 3 bases removed from V and 4 bases from J, the gap between germline ends came to 6 bases. Germline V gene sequence: CDR1 SGHAT, CDR2 FQNNGV. Written as DNA, the CDR3 is TGTGCCAGCAGCTTCAGGGGCACTGAAGCTTTCTTT. It yields the protein CASSFRGTEAFF.

The V gene is TRBV11-3, the J gene TRBJ2-2; TRBD1 agrees at 9 bases. The CDR3 is 16 amino acids. Trimming took 6 bases from V and 3 from J; bases not matched to a gene: 8. Looked up from germline, CDR1 is SGHNT and CDR2 is YENEEA. The DNA of the CDR3 is TGTGCCAGCAGGCACACCGGGACAGGGTACACCGGGGAGCTGTTTTTT. Encoded protein: CASRHTGTGYTGELFF.

The chain joins TRBV6-1 to TRBJ1-2; weak D call: TRBD1 (6 bases). CDR3 length equals 15 residues. Germline loops: CDR1 MNHNS, CDR2 SASEGT. V lost 2 bases and J lost 3, with 13 bases in between. CDR3 coding DNA: TGTGCCAGCAGTGAATCTAGGGGGGGAGACTATGGCTACACCTTC. Protein: CASSESRGGDYGYTF.

The V and J genes are TRBV30 and TRBJ2-1; D perhaps matches TRBD1 (6 bases). This CDR3 has 16 residues. Trimming cost V 2 bases and J 0 bases, with 14 bases left between them. Germline CDR1 is GTSNPN and CDR2 is SVGIG (reference sequence). The CDR3 nucleotides read TGTGCCTGGAGTACCGGACAGTTCAGCTCCTACAATGAGCAGTTCTTC. Protein: CAWSTGQFSSYNEQFF.

CDR3 DNA sequence: TGCGCCAGCAGCGTTGACGGATCCTACGAGCAGTACTTC. Translating gives CASSVDGSYEQYF. The chain links TRBV5-1 to TRBJ2-7, with D unclear. The CDR3 contains 13 residues. Germline assignment: CDR1 SGHRS and CDR2 YFSETQ. With 4 bases removed from V and 1 base from J, the gap between germline ends came to 9 bases.

This clone has a handful of counts. V is TRBV7-8 and J is TRBJ1-1; D is uncertain. The CDR3 has 15 amino acids. Looked up from germline, CDR1 is SGHVS and CDR2 is FQNEAQ. V shed 0 bases and J shed 8 bases, with 16 bases lying between them. CDR3 amino acids: CASSLALSEGPEAFF. CDR3 sequence (DNA): TGTGCCAGCAGCTTAGCCTTATCGGAGGGTCCCGAAGCTTTCTTT.

The chain employs TRBV14 and TRBJ1-1, with TRBD1 identical over 7 bases. Trimming at V came to 4 bases and at J to 7 bases, leaving 6 bases not matched to a gene. The CDR3 totals 13 residues. Germline assignment: CDR1 SGHDN and CDR2 FVKESK. The DNA for the CDR3 is TGTGCCAGCAGCCGACAGGGCCCAGGTGAAGCTTTCTTT. Protein sequence: CASSRQGPGEAFF.

The rearrangement links TRBV27 to TRBJ2-7; the match to TRBD1 covers 9 bases. The V gene end was trimmed by 0 bases and the J gene end by 8 bases; junction bases not matched to a gene: 14. Germline V gene data show CDR1 as MNHEY and CDR2 as SMNVEV (reference sequence). The CDR3 loop spans 17 amino acids. CDR3 bases: TGTGCCAGCAGTTTATCCCCCAACCGGGACAGGGCTCGGAAGCAGTACTTC. Translation gives CASSLSPNRDRARKQYF.

In this sample, this clone turned up a few times. V usage is TRBV7-9 and J usage is TRBJ1-1, with unresolved D. Per the germline V gene, CDR1 is SEHNR and CDR2 is FQNEAQ (reference sequence). The CDR3 runs to 12 residues. The ends were cut back, 1 base at V and 9 bases at J, with 9 bases in the middle. The CDR3 DNA reads as TGTGCCAGCAGCTTAGGTATGAGCCAAGCTTTCTTT. It yields the protein CASSLGMSQAFF.

V and J are TRBV27 and TRBJ2-1; D possibly corresponds to TRBD1 (5 bases). V gave up 2 bases and J gave up 10 bases, with 24 bases separating them. The CDR3 contains 17 residues. The germline CDR1 and CDR2 sequences are MNHEY and SMNVEV (reference sequence). The CDR3 is CASSLITGPSALGEQFF. The CDR3 nucleotides are TGTGCCAGCAGTTTAATTACAGGCCCCTCCGCCCTCGGGGAGCAGTTCTTC.

This clone has more than one count but fewer than ten. This CDR3 is CASSPQGGNSPLHF. CDR3 in DNA: TGTGCCAGCAGCCCACAGGGGGGGAATTCACCCCTCCACTTT. The chain combines TRBV7-9 with TRBJ1-6; 8 bases align to TRBD1. Germline lookup yields CDR1 SEHNR and CDR2 FQNEAQ (reference sequence). After removal of 5 bases from V and 7 bases from J, the junction contained 4 bases not matched to a gene. CDR3 size: 14 residues.

The chain carries TRBV6-6 and TRBJ1-5; TRBD1 matches 9 bases. The junction had 3 bases not matched to a gene; V was cut back by 5 bases and J by 4 bases. This CDR3 comprises 14 residues. Germline lookup yields CDR1 MNHNY and CDR2 SVGAGI (reference sequence). This CDR3 reads CASSLGTGNQPQHF. In DNA, the CDR3 is TGTGCCAGCAGTCTGGGGACAGGGAATCAGCCCCAGCATTTT.

The chain joins TRBV7-2 to TRBJ2-5; 12 bases are shared with TRBD2. Germline V lookup: CDR1 SGHTA, CDR2 FQGNSA. Losses at the gene ends were 2 bases for V and 4 bases for J; bases not matched to a gene: 5. There are 16 residues in the CDR3. The DNA for the CDR3 is TGTGCCAGCAGCTTAATACTAGCGGGGGGTGGAGAGACCCAGTACTTC. This codes for CASSLILAGGGETQYF.

This chain joins TRBV6-6 and TRBJ2-1; no definite D call. The CDR3 is 12 residues long. Trimming cost V 7 bases and J 1 base, with 5 bases left between them. Looked up from germline, CDR1 is MNHNY and CDR2 is SVGAGI (reference sequence). CDR3 in amino acids: CASKTSYNEQFF. The CDR3 nucleotides are TGTGCCAGCAAGACATCCTACAATGAGCAGTTCTTC.